A selection of T cell receptor beta chains follows, all from one sample in a study of T cell repertoires in cytomegalovirus infection. Which antigens these TCRs recognize remains unknown. A single record per CDR3 protein comes from TCRdb applying MiXCR to the reads. The table has 650,000 to 900,000 distinct CDR3 sequences, about 28% seen once. The sequenced sample was cultured CD8+ T cells from PBMCs, obtained from culture after CMV antigen stimulation. These receptors were obtained from a human donor in good health (CMV status not recorded). Some clones in this sample may be carry-over from other donors' samples. CDR3s include the opening cysteine and the closing phenylalanine or tryptophan. D genes are given only for firm matches. Clone size is not always given. Where it is, it says once, few, many or a class for expanded clones.

TRBV7-6	-	TRBJ1-1	-	16	CASTVTWGLLNTEAFF	TGTGCCAGCACGGTTACCTGGGGCCTGTTGAACACTGAAGCTTTCTTT
TRBV10-2	TRBD2	TRBJ2-3	-	16	CASSETSGGPTDTQYF	TGCGCCAGCAGTGAGACTAGCGGGGGGCCCACAGATACACAGTATTTT
TRBV6-5	TRBD1	TRBJ2-6	-	18	CASSRPGTGGSGANVLTF	TGTGCCAGCAGTCGACCCGGGACAGGGGGATCTGGGGCCAACGTCCTGACTTTC
TRBV7-3	-	TRBJ1-4	-	16	CASSPSSGTGDEKLFF	TGTGCCAGCAGCCCCTCTTCCGGGACGGGGGATGAAAAACTGTTTTTT
TRBV6-2/TRBV6-3	-	TRBJ2-3	-	17	CASSYFPPGRDPDTQYF	TGTGCCAGCAGTTACTTCCCTCCGGGGAGAGACCCAGATACGCAGTATTTT
TRBV27	TRBD1	TRBJ2-1	few	15	CASSKTGGPYNEQFF	TGTGCCAGCTCAAAGACAGGGGGGCCCTACAATGAGCAGTTCTTC
TRBV7-8	-	TRBJ2-6	few	16	CASSTREGSGANVLTF	TGTGCCAGCAGTACCAGGGAAGGCTCTGGGGCCAACGTCCTGACTTTC
TRBV7-2	TRBD2	TRBJ2-5	many	15	CASSFSSGLKETQYF	TGTGCCAGCAGCTTTTCTAGCGGACTAAAAGAGACCCAGTACTTC
TRBV7-2	TRBD2	TRBJ2-3	many	18	CASSLFGSGGFSADTQYF	TGTGCCAGCAGCTTATTCGGTAGCGGGGGCTTTAGCGCAGATACGCAGTATTTT
TRBV7-6	-	TRBJ1-1	many	12	CASRDTNTEAFF	TGTGCCAGCAGGGACACCAACACTGAAGCTTTCTTT
TRBV7-2	-	TRBJ1-1	few	15	CASSLWQQTNTEAFF	TGTGCCAGCAGCTTATGGCAACAGACCAACACTGAAGCTTTCTTT
TRBV28	-	TRBJ1-5	many	13	CATQGYSNQPQHF	TGTGCCACCCAGGGGTATAGCAATCAGCCCCAGCATTTT
TRBV23-1	-	TRBJ1-6	-	18	CASSRRDGQRAYNSPLHF	TGCGCCAGCAGTCGCCGAGATGGACAAAGGGCTTATAATTCACCCCTCCACTTT
TRBV6-5	TRBD2	TRBJ2-2	-	17	CASSYSSPWDYAGELFF	TGTGCCAGCAGTTACTCAAGTCCCTGGGACTACGCCGGGGAGCTGTTTTTT